This T cell receptor (beta chain) derives from a study of cytomegalovirus exposure and HLA in healthy donors. Trimming stripped 4 bases from V and 4 bases from J, with 6 bases between. This CDR3 has 12 amino acids. The germline V gene encodes CDR1 ENHRY and CDR2 SYGVKD. The PCR was carried out with 60 Vbeta primers and 13 Jbeta primers. Only in-frame clones appear in the TCRdb table, and some are missing; sequencing was by immunoSEQ multiplex PCR. Of 150,000 to 200,000 clones in the sample, roughly 77% were seen once. Study-level findings and limits: Available immune exposure information covered CMV serostatus only.

With regard to this clone: No antigen is known for it.

Material: PBMCs. The sequence was collected from a woman younger than 45 in good health and CMV-seronegative. V and J are TRBV10-3 and TRBJ2-3; D unclear. The CDR3 nucleotides read TGTGCCATCAGTGGGAGCCCAGATACGCAGTATTTT. Translating gives CAISGSPDTQYF.